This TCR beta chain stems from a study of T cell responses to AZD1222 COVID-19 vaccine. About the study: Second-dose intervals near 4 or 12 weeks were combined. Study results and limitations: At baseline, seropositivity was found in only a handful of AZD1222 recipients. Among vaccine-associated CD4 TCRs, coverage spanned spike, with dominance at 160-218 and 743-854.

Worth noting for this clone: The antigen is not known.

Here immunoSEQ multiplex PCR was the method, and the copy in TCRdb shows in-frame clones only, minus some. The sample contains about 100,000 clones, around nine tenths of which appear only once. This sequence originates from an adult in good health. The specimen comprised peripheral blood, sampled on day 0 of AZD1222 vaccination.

CDR3 protein: CASSPRDRVNTEAFF. The CDR3 region has the DNA TGTGCCAGCAGCCCCCGGGACAGGGTGAACACTGAAGCTTTCTTT. This chain uses TRBV7-9 with TRBJ1-1, with 9 nucleotides matching TRBD1. The CDR3 runs to 15 residues. Trimming removed 5 bases from V and 0 bases from J; junction bases left unmatched: 4. In germline, CDR1 is SEHNR, CDR2 FQNEAQ (reference sequence).